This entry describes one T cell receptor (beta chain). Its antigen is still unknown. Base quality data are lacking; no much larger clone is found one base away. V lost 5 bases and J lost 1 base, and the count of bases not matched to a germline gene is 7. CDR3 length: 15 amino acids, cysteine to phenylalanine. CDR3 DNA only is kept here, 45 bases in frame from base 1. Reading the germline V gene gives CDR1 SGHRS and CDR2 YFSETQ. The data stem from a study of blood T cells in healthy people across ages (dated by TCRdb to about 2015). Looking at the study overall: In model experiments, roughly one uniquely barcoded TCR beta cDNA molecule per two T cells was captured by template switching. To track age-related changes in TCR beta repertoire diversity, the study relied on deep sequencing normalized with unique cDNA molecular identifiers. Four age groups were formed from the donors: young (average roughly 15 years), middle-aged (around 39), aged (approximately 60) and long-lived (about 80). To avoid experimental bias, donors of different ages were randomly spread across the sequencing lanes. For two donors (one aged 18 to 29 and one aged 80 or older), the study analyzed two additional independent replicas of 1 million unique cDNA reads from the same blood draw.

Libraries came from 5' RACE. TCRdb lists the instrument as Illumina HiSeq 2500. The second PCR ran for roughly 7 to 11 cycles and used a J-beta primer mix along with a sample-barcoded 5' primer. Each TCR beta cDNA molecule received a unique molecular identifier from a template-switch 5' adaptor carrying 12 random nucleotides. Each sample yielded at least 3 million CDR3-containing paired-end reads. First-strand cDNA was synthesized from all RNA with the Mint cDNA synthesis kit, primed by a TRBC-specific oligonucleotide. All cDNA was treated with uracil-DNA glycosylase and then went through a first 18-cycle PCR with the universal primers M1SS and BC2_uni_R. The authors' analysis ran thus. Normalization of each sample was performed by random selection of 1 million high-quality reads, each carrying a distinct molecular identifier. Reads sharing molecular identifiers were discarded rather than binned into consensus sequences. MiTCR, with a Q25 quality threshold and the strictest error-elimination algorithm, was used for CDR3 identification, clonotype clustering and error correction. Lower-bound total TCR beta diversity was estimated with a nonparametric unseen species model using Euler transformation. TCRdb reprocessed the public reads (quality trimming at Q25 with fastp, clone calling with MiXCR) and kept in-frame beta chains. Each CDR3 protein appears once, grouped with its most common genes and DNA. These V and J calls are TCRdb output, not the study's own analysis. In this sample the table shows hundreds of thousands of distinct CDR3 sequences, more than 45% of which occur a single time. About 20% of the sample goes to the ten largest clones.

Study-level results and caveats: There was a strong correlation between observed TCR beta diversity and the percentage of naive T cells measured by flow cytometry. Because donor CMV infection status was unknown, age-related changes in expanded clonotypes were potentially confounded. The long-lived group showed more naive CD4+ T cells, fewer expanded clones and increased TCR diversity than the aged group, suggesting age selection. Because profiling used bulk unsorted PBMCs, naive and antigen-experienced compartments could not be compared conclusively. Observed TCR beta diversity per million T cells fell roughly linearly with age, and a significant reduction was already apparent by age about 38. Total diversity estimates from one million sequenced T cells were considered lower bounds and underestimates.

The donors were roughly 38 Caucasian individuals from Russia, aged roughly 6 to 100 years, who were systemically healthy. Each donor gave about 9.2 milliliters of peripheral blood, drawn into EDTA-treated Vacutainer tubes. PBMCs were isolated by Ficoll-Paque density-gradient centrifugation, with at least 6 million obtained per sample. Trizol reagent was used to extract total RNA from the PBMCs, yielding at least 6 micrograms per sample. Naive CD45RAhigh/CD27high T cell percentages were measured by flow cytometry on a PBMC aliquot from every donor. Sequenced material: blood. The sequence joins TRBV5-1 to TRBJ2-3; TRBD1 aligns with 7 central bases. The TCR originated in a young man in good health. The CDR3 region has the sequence CASSSTGARTDTQYF. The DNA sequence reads TGCGCCAGCAGTTCCACAGGGGCCCGCACAGATACGCAGTATTTT.